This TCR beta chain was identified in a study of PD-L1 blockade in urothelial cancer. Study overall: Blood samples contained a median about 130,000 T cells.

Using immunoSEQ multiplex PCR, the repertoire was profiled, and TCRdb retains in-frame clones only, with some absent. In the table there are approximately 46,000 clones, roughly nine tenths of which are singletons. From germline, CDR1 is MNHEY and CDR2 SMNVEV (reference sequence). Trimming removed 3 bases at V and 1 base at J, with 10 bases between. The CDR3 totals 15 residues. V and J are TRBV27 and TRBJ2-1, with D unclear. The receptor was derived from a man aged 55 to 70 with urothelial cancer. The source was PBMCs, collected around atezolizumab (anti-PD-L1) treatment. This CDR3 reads CASSLREVSYNEQFF. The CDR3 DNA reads TGTGCCAGCAGTTTGCGAGAGGTGTCCTACAATGAGCAGTTCTTC.